Listed below are T cell receptor beta chains from one sample, sequenced in a study of cytomegalovirus exposure and HLA in healthy donors. The table came from immunoSEQ multiplex PCR; TCRdb's copy has only in-frame clones and leaves some out. This sample has around 120,000 clones, with 75% to 85% found just once. Sample: PBMCs. The receptors come from a man aged 45-65 years in good health and CMV-seronegative. CDR3s include the opening cysteine and the closing phenylalanine or tryptophan. D genes are given only for firm matches. Part of the rows lack a size; the others show once, few, many or a class for expanded clones.

d_call | clone_size | j_call | v_call | cdr3_aa | cdr3_nt
- | - | TRBJ2-5 | TRBV20-1 | CRVKIGETQYF | TGCAGAGTGAAAATCGGAGAGACCCAGTACTTC
- | - | TRBJ2-1 | TRBV5-4 | CASNVDRGSYNEQFF | TGTGCCAGCAACGTAGACAGAGGCTCCTACAATGAGCAGTTCTTC
- | once | TRBJ2-7 | TRBV5-6 | CASSLGGSHEQYF | TGTGCCAGCAGCTTGGGAGGGAGCCACGAGCAGTACTTC
- | - | TRBJ2-5 | TRBV5-1 | CASSLGQRQETQYF | TGCGCCAGCAGCTTGGGACAGAGACAAGAGACCCAGTACTTC
TRBD1 | once | TRBJ1-1 | TRBV10-2 | CASSAGTGGTEAFF | TGCGCCAGCAGTGCCGGGACAGGGGGCACTGAAGCTTTCTTT
- | - | TRBJ1-5 | TRBV4-1 | CASSQENVLNQPQHF | TGCGCCAGCAGCCAAGAGAACGTTCTAAATCAGCCCCAGCATTTT
- | - | TRBJ2-7 | TRBV19 | CASSIDLVGAGEQYF | TGTGCCAGTAGTATAGATCTCGTAGGGGCGGGGGAGCAGTACTTC
TRBD2 | - | TRBJ2-7 | TRBV7-2 | CASSRTSGGLSYEQYF | TGTGCCAGCAGCCGGACTAGCGGGGGGCTCTCCTACGAGCAGTACTTC
- | few | TRBJ1-1 | TRBV6-5 | CASRSGQNAEAFF | TGTGCCAGCAGGTCGGGACAAAACGCTGAAGCTTTCTTT
- | - | TRBJ1-2 | TRBV6-6 | CASSYSRGANYGYTF | TGTGCCAGCAGTTACTCTCGAGGAGCTAACTATGGCTACACCTTC
- | once | TRBJ1-2 | TRBV2 | CASRSDDRNYGYTF | TGTGCCAGCAGGTCTGACGACAGAAACTATGGCTACACCTTC
- | - | TRBJ2-7 | TRBV7-8 | CASSFQGYSSYEQYF | TGTGCCAGCAGCTTCCAAGGATACAGCTCCTACGAGCAGTACTTC
TRBD1 | - | TRBJ1-2 | TRBV30 | CAWSRDRVYGYTF | TGTGCCTGGAGTCGGGACAGGGTTTACGGCTACACCTTC
- | - | TRBJ1-2 | TRBV6-5 | CASQTGGGNGYTF | TGTGCCAGCCAAACAGGCGGGGGGAATGGCTACACCTTC
- | - | TRBJ2-7 | TRBV15 | CATSRDRYEQYF | TGTGCCACCAGCAGAGACCGCTACGAGCAGTACTTC
- | - | TRBJ2-5 | TRBV11-2 | CASSLDGPGAQYF | TGTGCCAGCAGCTTAGATGGGCCAGGGGCCCAGTACTTC
TRBD1 | - | TRBJ2-7 | TRBV4-2 | CASSPTGTAPGAEQYF | TGTGCCAGCAGCCCCACCGGGACAGCCCCCGGGGCAGAGCAGTACTTC
- | - | TRBJ2-5 | TRBV7-9 | CASSLVASQETQYF | TGTGCCAGCAGCTTAGTTGCGTCTCAAGAGACCCAGTACTTC
- | - | TRBJ2-1 | TRBV11-2 | CASSLFGGSYNEQFF | TGTGCCAGCAGCTTATTCGGCGGCTCCTACAATGAGCAGTTCTTC
- | - | TRBJ2-2 | TRBV6-4 | CASSDSPQSTGELFF | TGTGCCAGCAGTGACAGTCCACAGTCAACCGGGGAGCTGTTTTTT
- | few | TRBJ1-4 | TRBV6-5 | CASSYSGEKLFF | TGTGCCAGCAGTTACTCCGGTGAAAAACTGTTTTTT
TRBD2 | - | TRBJ2-1 | TRBV10-3 | CAISESTAGGKEQIF | TGTGCCATCAGTGAGTCTACAGCGGGGGGAAAAGAACAGATCTTC
- | - | TRBJ2-5 | TRBV4-1 | CASSQQGFQETQYF | TGCGCCAGCAGCCAACAGGGTTTTCAAGAGACCCAGTACTTC
- | - | TRBJ2-6 | TRBV18 | CASSPRRAGANVLTF | TGTGCCAGCTCACCACGAAGAGCTGGGGCCAACGTCCTGACTTTC
- | - | TRBJ2-4 | TRBV12-2 | CASRLHLINRDKKNIQYF | TGTGCAAGTCGCTTACACCTAATAAACAGGGACAAGAAAAACATTCAGTACTTC
- | once | TRBJ2-7 | TRBV4-1 | CASSQGGVYEQYF | TGCGCCAGCAGCCAGGGCGGGGTCTACGAGCAGTACTTC
- | - | TRBJ2-7 | TRBV10-2 | CASSDPNRAGAYEQYF | TGCGCCAGCAGTGACCCTAACAGGGCGGGCGCCTACGAGCAGTACTTC
- | - | TRBJ2-5 | TRBV29-1 | CSVGGGGEETQYF | TGCAGCGTTGGAGGGGGCGGGGAAGAGACCCAGTACTTC
TRBD1 | - | TRBJ2-3 | TRBV6-1 | CASSEGTGGTTDTQYF | TGTGCCAGCAGCGAAGGGACAGGGGGGACCACAGATACGCAGTATTTT
TRBD2 | - | TRBJ2-5 | TRBV6-1 | CASSAKRGSAAQETQYF | TGTGCCAGCAGTGCGAAGCGGGGGTCTGCGGCGCAAGAGACCCAGTACTTC
- | - | TRBJ2-2 | TRBV9 | CASSVRTANTGELFF | TGTGCCAGCAGCGTGAGGACAGCGAACACCGGGGAGCTGTTTTTT
TRBD1 | - | TRBJ1-4 | TRBV6-1 | CASSEDRVNEKLFF | TGTGCCAGCAGTGAGGACAGGGTCAATGAAAAACTGTTTTTT